This T cell receptor (beta chain) originates from a study of sequential checkpoint blockade in melanoma. Overall study: Maintenance nivolumab came after either treatment sequence.

This clone has a single count. Sequencing used immunoSEQ multiplex PCR; TCRdb keeps in-frame clones, though not all of them. This sample yields about 8,400 clones, of which around nine tenths are seen a single time; roughly 14% belongs to the top ten. Specified treatment: randomized to nivolumab then ipilimumab (arm A) or the reverse (arm B). PBMC sorting kept live CD3+CD8+ cells without CD19 or CD56. The junction had 9 bases not matched to a gene; V was cut back by 5 bases and J by 6 bases. Germline lookup yields CDR1 MNHNY and CDR2 SVGAGI (reference sequence). The CDR3 totals 15 residues. This TCR was recovered from a human donor with melanoma. The chain joins TRBV6-6 to TRBJ2-2; 7 positions match TRBD1. This sample comprised CD8+ T cells sorted from blood (inferred from file names), obtained from a patient given nivolumab and ipilimumab in sequence. In nucleotides, the CDR3 is TGTGCCAGCAGTCCGCCCGCGACAGGGTCCGGGGAGCTGTTTTTT. Protein: CASSPPATGSGELFF.